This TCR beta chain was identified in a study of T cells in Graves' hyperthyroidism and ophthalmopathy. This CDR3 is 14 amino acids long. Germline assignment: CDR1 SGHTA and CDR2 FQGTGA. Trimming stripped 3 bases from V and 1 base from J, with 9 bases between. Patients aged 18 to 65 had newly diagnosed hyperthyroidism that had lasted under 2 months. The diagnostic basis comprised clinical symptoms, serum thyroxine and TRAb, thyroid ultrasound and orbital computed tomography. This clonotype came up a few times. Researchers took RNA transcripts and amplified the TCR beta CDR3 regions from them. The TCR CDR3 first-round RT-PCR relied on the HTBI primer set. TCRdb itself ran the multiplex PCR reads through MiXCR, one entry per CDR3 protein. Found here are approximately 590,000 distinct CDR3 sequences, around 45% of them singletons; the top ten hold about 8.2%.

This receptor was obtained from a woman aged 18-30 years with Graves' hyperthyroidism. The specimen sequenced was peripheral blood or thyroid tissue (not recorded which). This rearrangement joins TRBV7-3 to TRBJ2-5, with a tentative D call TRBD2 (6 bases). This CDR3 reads CASSFLGGQETQYF. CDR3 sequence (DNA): TGTGCCAGCAGCTTTCTGGGGGGCCAAGAGACCCAGTACTTC. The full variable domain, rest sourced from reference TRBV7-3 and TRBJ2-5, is GAGVSQTPSNKVTEKGKYVELRCDPISGHTALYWYRQSLGQGPEFLIYFQGTGAADDSGLPNDRFFAVRPEGSVSTLKIQRTERGDSAVYLCASSFLGGQETQYFGPGTRLLVL.